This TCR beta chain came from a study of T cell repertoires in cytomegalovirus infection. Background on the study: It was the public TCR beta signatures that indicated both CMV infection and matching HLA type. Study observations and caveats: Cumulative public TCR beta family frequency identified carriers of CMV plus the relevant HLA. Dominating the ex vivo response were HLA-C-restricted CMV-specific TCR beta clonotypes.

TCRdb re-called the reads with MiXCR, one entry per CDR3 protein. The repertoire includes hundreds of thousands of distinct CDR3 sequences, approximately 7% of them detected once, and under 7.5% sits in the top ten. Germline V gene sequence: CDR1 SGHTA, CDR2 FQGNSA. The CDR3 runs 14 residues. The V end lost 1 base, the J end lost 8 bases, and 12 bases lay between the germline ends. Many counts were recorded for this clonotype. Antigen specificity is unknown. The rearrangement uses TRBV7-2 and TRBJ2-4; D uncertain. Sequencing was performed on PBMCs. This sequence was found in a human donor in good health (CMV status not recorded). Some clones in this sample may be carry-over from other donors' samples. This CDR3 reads CASSLEGFGDIQYF. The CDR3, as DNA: TGTGCCAGCAGCTTAGAAGGGTTTGGAGACATTCAGTACTTC.